The 21 T cell receptor beta chains reported below all come from one sample, sequenced in a study of blood T cell repertoires in COVID-19. Libraries were prepared by immunoSEQ multiplex PCR; TCRdb keeps only in-frame clonotypes and omits some of them. This sample carries 290,000 or so clones, 65% to 90% of them seen once, and the ten largest clones take 5% to 6.5%. Sequencing was performed on peripheral blood. The receptors shown here come from a man between 50 and 59 years old with active or convalescent COVID-19.

V usage is TRBV6-5 and J usage is TRBJ1-1, with D hard to call. Germline V gene sequence: CDR1 MNHEY, CDR2 SVGAGI. The CDR3 is 14 residues long. The V end was cut by 10 bases, the J end by 1 base, with 16 bases between. CDR3: CAIRRRNPNTEAFF. The CDR3 bases are TGTGCCATCAGAAGGCGGAATCCGAACACTGAAGCTTTCTTT.

The chain employs TRBV27 and TRBJ1-1, with D unresolved. V was clipped by 3 bases and J by 1 base, with 12 bases between them. Germline V gene lookup returns CDR1 MNHEY and CDR2 SMNVEV (reference sequence). The CDR3 has 15 amino acids. The CDR3, as DNA: TGTGCCAGCAGTTTCTTTTCCAACAAGAACACTGAAGCTTTCTTT. Amino acid sequence: CASSFFSNKNTEAFF.

This sequence joins TRBV5-6 and TRBJ1-4; 8 nucleotides line up with TRBD1. The CDR3 loop spans 14 amino acids. Germline CDR1 reads SGHDT; CDR2 reads YYEEEE. The V segment lost 3 bases and the J segment 3 bases; nucleotides outside the gene matches: 1. The CDR3 region has the DNA TGTGCCAGCAGCTCGACAGGGGCTAATGAAAAACTGTTTTTT. Encoded protein: CASSSTGANEKLFF.

V usage is TRBV7-8 and J usage is TRBJ2-3; weak D call: TRBD2 (6 bases). The CDR3 sequence is 18 residues long. Germline CDR1 and CDR2: SGHVS and FQNEAQ. The V and J ends lost 1 base and 8 bases respectively, with 25 bases between them. In DNA form, the CDR3 reads TGTGCCAGCAGCTTAGGGCGCGGGACTCCGTCACCCCTAGGTACGCAGTATTTT. Translated: CASSLGRGTPSPLGTQYF.

This rearrangement joins TRBV5-1 to TRBJ2-2; D is unresolved. V was pared by 5 bases and J by 5 bases, with 10 bases between. CDR3 length: 13 amino acids. Germline V gives CDR1 SGHRS, CDR2 YFSETQ. The CDR3 sequence is CASRSSVTGELFF. The DNA of the CDR3 is TGCGCCAGCAGGAGCTCGGTGACCGGGGAGCTGTTTTTT.

The rearrangement joins TRBV7-2 to TRBJ1-4; the D gene is possibly TRBD1 (6 bases). Trimming shortened V by 5 bases and J by 12 bases, and 19 bases separated the two germline ends. Germline V lookup: CDR1 SGHTA, CDR2 FQGNSA. This CDR3 has 14 residues. The CDR3 sequence: CASSQDSFRSELFF. The CDR3 coding sequence is TGTGCCAGCAGCCAGGACAGCTTTCGTTCGGAACTGTTTTTT.

The rearrangement links TRBV3-1 (or the pseudogene TRBV3-2) to TRBJ2-7, with 11 positions matching TRBD1. Per the germline V gene, CDR1 is LGHDT and CDR2 is YNNKEL (reference sequence). V shed 6 bases and J 0 bases; nucleotides not matched to a gene: 4. The CDR3 has 15 residues. CDR3 DNA: TGTGCCAGCAGAGGAGGGACAGGGGGCTCCTACGAGCAGTACTTC. It codes for CASRGGTGGSYEQYF.

The CDR3 nucleotides are TGTGCCTGGAGCAAGACGCAGGCGAACACTGAAGCTTTCTTT. Protein product: CAWSKTQANTEAFF. The genes are TRBV30 and TRBJ1-1; no reliable D call. The length of the CDR3 is 14 residues. Germline values: CDR1 GTSNPN, CDR2 SVGIG (reference sequence). V lost 3 bases, J lost 1 base, and 12 bases lay in between.

The table lists this clone with many counts. This chain uses TRBV9 with TRBJ2-1, with TRBD2 matching over 12 bases. The germline gives CDR1 SGDLS, CDR2 YYNGEE. CDR3 length equals 16 residues. After removal of 3 bases from V and 4 bases from J, the junction contained 5 bases not matched to a gene. CDR3 residues: CASSALTSGGYNEQFF. As DNA, the CDR3 is TGTGCCAGCAGCGCCCTGACTAGCGGGGGATACAATGAGCAGTTCTTC. Looking up the rest from reference TRBV9 and TRBJ2-1 gives the full variable domain: DSGVTQTPKHLITATGQRVTLRCSPRSGDLSVYWYQQSLDQGLQFLIQYYNGEERAKGNILERFSAQQFPDLHSELNLSSLELGDSALYFCASSALTSGGYNEQFFGPGTRLTVL.

This clone was detected a few times. The chain joins TRBV28 to TRBJ1-2, with 8 bases lining up with TRBD1. This CDR3 has 18 amino acids. Germline CDR1 is MDHEN and CDR2 is SYDVKM. V dropped 8 bases and J dropped 1; count of bases not matched to a gene: 18. The DNA for the CDR3 is TGTGCCAGCGTTTCTTTCAGGGGGCGAAACCCGGATAACTATGGCTACACCTTC. Protein: CASVSFRGRNPDNYGYTF.

This chain joins TRBV18 and TRBJ1-1; TRBD1 matches 8 bases. The ends lost 0 bases at V and 3 bases at J; junction bases unmatched: 3. Germline values: CDR1 KGHSH, CDR2 LQKENI. The CDR3 runs to 15 residues. CDR3 region: CASSPPQGAHTEAFF. In DNA form, the CDR3 reads TGTGCCAGCTCACCACCCCAGGGGGCACACACTGAAGCTTTCTTT.

V usage is TRBV5-1 and J usage is TRBJ2-3, with 8 bases matching TRBD1. This CDR3 has 15 amino acids. Per germline, CDR1 SGHRS and CDR2 YFSETQ. V was clipped by 0 bases and J by 3 bases; unmatched bases: 3. The CDR3 here is CASSLEYRGTDTQYF. In nucleotides, the CDR3 is TGCGCCAGCAGCTTGGAGTACAGGGGGACAGATACGCAGTATTTT.

The chain links TRBV13 to TRBJ1-4; D possibly corresponds to TRBD1 (5 bases). V shed 5 bases and J shed 3 bases, with 16 bases lying between them. Germline V gene data show CDR1 as PRHDT and CDR2 as FYEKMQ (reference sequence). The CDR3 extends over 16 amino acids. The CDR3 region is CASSLGTEGANEKLFF. The CDR3 bases are TGTGCCAGCAGCCTCGGGACGGAGGGTGCTAATGAAAAACTGTTTTTT.

In this sample, this clone turned up once. V gene TRBV19 combines with J gene TRBJ2-2, with TRBD1 matching over 7 bases. The CDR3 has 15 amino acids. The junction had 11 bases not matched to a gene; V was cut back by 7 bases and J by 6 bases. CDR1 and CDR2 from the germline V gene are LNHDA and SQIVND (reference sequence). Here the CDR3 reads CASTGFSGGPGELFF. Here the CDR3 DNA reads TGTGCCAGTACAGGATTTTCAGGGGGACCCGGGGAGCTGTTTTTT.

V is TRBV3-1 (or the pseudogene TRBV3-2) and J is TRBJ2-7; 8 bases line up with TRBD2. This CDR3 spans 17 amino acids. V gave up 1 base and J gave up 3 bases; unmatched junction bases: 11. Germline V lookup: CDR1 LGHDT, CDR2 YNNKEL (reference sequence). The CDR3 loop is CASSQGGRAGELYEQYF. The CDR3 nucleotides are TGTGCCAGCAGCCAAGGCGGGCGAGCGGGAGAACTCTACGAGCAGTACTTC.

This chain's CDR3 is CATTGGNLQETQYF. In nucleotides, the CDR3 is TGTGCCACCACGGGAGGAAACCTCCAAGAGACCCAGTACTTC. This chain links TRBV28 with TRBJ2-5; 7 positions agree with TRBD2. This CDR3 contains 14 residues. Germline CDR1 reads MDHEN; CDR2 reads SYDVKM. The trim removed 10 bases at V and 1 base at J, leaving 9 bases unmatched.

The V call is TRBV5-8, the J call TRBJ1-1; D is unresolved. The V and J ends lost 0 bases and 1 base respectively, with 22 bases between them. The CDR3 extends over 19 amino acids. Germline V lookup: CDR1 SGHTS, CDR2 YDEGEE. The CDR3 coding sequence is TGTGCCAGCAGCTTGGCCTCTTGGCAAAGTTACAGAAAGAACACTGAAGCTTTCTTT. This codes for CASSLASWQSYRKNTEAFF.

J is TRBJ1-5 and V is TRBV11-2, with a weak D call TRBD1 (5 bases). Trimming took off 1 base at V and 6 bases at J, with 10 bases between the two ends. From germline, CDR1 is SGHAT and CDR2 FQNNGV. The CDR3 length is 14 residues. In nucleotides, the CDR3 is TGTGCCAGCAGCTTAGGGCAGGGTGGTCAGCCCCAGCATTTT. This codes for CASSLGQGGQPQHF.

The chain is built from TRBV5-4 and TRBJ2-6, with D possibly matching TRBD1 (6 bases). CDR1 and CDR2 (germline): SGHNT, YYREEE (reference sequence). V gave up 3 bases and J gave up 1 base, with 8 bases separating them. There are 15 residues in the CDR3. The CDR3 DNA sequence: TGTGCCAGCAGCTCCAGGGGTTCTGGGGCCAACGTCCTGACTTTC. Translation gives CASSSRGSGANVLTF. The full variable domain, its missing parts supplied by reference TRBV5-4 and TRBJ2-6, is ETGVTQSPTHLIKTRGQQVTLRCSSQSGHNTVSWYQQALGQGPQFIFQYYREEENGRGNFPPRFSGLQFPNYSSELNVNALELDDSALYLCASSSRGSGANVLTFGAGSRLTVL.

This clone was counted between two and nine times. V and J are TRBV7-9 and TRBJ2-5; D is possibly TRBD2 (5 bases). V was trimmed by 5 bases and J by 5 bases, leaving 12 bases between them. This CDR3 has 13 residues. Germline V gives CDR1 SEHNR, CDR2 FQNEAQ (reference sequence). Here the CDR3 DNA reads TGTGCCAGCAGCCAGAGGGAGCGGGAGACCCAGTACTTC. It encodes CASSQRERETQYF. Complete variable domain (other parts from reference TRBV7-9 and TRBJ2-5): DTGVSQNPRHKITKRGQNVTFRCDPISEHNRLYWYRQTLGQGPEFLTYFQNEAQLEKSRLLSDRFSAERPKGSFSTLEIQRTEQGDSAMYLCASSQRERETQYFGPGTRLLVL.

The rearrangement uses TRBV30 and TRBJ2-3; 11 positions agree with TRBD2. The V gene's germline CDR1 is GTSNPN and CDR2 SVGIG (reference sequence). Losses at the gene ends were 2 bases for V and 5 bases for J; bases not matched to a gene: 3. The CDR3 runs 14 residues. The CDR3 DNA reads as TGTGCCTGGAGTCTAGCGGGAGGAAGAGATACGCAGTATTTT. It encodes CAWSLAGGRDTQYF. The whole variable domain, remainder taken from reference TRBV30 and TRBJ2-3, is SQTIHQWPATLVQPVGSPLSLECTVEGTSNPNLYWYRQAAGRGLQLLFYSVGIGQISSEVPQNLSASRPQDRQFILSSKKLLLSDSGFYLCAWSLAGGRDTQYFGPGTRLTVL.